This T cell receptor beta chain derives from a study of identical twins. J was trimmed by 4 bases and V by 1 base; bases with no gene match: 2. Germline-derived CDR1 and CDR2 are LNHDA and SQIVND (reference sequence). There are 14 residues in the CDR3. MiXCR, run by TCRdb on the 5' RACE reads, gives a single entry per CDR3 protein. The profile shows 1.5 million to 2 million distinct CDR3 sequences, less than 35% of them singletons. Material for sequencing was cord blood. V and J are TRBV19 and TRBJ1-1; 8 bases align to TRBD1. The receptor's source is a newborn girl in good health. In nucleotides, the CDR3 is TGTGCCAGTAGTATAGGGACAGGGACCACTGAAGCTTTCTTT. Amino acids: CASSIGTGTTEAFF.